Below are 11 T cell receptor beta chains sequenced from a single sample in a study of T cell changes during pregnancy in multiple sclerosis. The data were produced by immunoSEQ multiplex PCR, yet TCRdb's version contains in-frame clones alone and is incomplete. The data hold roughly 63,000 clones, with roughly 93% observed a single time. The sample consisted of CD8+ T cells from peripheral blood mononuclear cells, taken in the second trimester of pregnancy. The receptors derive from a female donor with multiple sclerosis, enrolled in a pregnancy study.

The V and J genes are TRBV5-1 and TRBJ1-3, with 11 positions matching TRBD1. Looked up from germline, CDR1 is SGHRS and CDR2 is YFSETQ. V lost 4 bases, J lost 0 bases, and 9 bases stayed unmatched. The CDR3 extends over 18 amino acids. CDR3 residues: CASSLDRGPKISGNTIYF. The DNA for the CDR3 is TGCGCCAGCAGCCTGGACAGGGGGCCGAAGATCTCTGGAAACACCATATATTTT. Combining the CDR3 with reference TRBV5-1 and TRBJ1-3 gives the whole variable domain KAGVTQTPRYLIKTRGQQVTLSCSPISGHRSVSWYQQTPGQGLQFLFEYFSETQRNKGNFPGRFSGRQFSNSRSEMNVSTLELGDSALYLCASSLDRGPKISGNTIYFGEGSWLTVV.

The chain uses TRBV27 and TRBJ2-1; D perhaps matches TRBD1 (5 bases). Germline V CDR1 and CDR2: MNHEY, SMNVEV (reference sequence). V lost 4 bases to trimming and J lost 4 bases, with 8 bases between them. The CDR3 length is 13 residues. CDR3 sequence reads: CASSSRQYNEQFF. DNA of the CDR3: TGTGCCAGCAGTTCACGACAGTACAATGAGCAGTTCTTC.

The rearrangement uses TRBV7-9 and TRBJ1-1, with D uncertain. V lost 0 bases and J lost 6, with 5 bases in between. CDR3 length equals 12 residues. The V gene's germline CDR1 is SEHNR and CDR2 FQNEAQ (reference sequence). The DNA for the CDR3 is TGTGCCAGCAGCTTAGCGCGAGCTGAAGCTTTCTTT. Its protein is CASSLARAEAFF. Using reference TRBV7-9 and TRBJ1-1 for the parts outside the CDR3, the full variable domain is DTGVSQNPRHKITKRGQNVTFRCDPISEHNRLYWYRQTLGQGPEFLTYFQNEAQLEKSRLLSDRFSAERPKGSFSTLEIQRTEQGDSAMYLCASSLARAEAFFGQGTRLTVV.

This chain's CDR3 is CSARFYNEQFF. The CDR3 nucleotides read TGCAGTGCCCGTTTCTACAATGAGCAGTTCTTC. The gene calls are TRBV20-1 and TRBJ2-1; D not certain. The CDR3 contains 11 residues. V was clipped by 6 bases and J by 3 bases, with 6 bases between them. The germline V gene has CDR1 DFQATT and CDR2 SNEGSKA (reference sequence).

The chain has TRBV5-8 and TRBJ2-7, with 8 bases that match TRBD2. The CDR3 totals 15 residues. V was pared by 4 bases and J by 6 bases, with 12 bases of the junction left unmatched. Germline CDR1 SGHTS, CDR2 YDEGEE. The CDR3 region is CASSPYGGALREQYF. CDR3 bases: TGTGCCAGCAGCCCCTACGGGGGGGCGCTCCGCGAGCAGTACTTC.

The CDR3 DNA sequence: TGTGCCAGCTCCCCAGGGGGGACTGAGCAGTTCTTC. Residues: CASSPGGTEQFF. The chain carries TRBV18 and TRBJ2-1; TRBD1 is a possible D gene (7 bases). V was pared by 6 bases and J by 9 bases, with 12 bases between. From germline, CDR1 is KGHSH and CDR2 LQKENI. CDR3 length: 12 residues.

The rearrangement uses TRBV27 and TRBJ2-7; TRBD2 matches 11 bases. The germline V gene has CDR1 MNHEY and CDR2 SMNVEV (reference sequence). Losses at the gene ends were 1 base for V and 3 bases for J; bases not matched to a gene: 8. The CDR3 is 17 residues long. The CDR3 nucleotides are TGTGCCAGCAGTTTATACCTTCCTAGCGGGAGGCACTACGAGCAGTACTTC. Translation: CASSLYLPSGRHYEQYF.

The CDR3 reads CASSVRGPNEQYF. The DNA for the CDR3 is TGTGCCAGTAGTGTCAGGGGTCCCAACGAGCAGTACTTC. The chain couples TRBV19 to TRBJ2-7; a weak D match, TRBD1 (6 bases). The CDR3 totals 13 residues. Germline lookup yields CDR1 LNHDA and CDR2 SQIVND (reference sequence). V was shortened by 5 bases and J by 5 bases, with 13 bases between the two germline ends.

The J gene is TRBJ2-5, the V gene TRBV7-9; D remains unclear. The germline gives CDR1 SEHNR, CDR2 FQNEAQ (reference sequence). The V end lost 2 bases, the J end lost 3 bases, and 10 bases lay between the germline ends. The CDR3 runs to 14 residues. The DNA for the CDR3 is TGTGCCAGCAGCTTACTTCCTAGAAAAGAGACCCAGTACTTC. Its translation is CASSLLPRKETQYF.

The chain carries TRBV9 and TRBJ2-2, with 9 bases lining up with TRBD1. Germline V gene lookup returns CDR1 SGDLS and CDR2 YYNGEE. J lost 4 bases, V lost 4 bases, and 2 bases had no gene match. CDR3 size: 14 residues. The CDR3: CASSLTGGTGELFF. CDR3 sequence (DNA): TGTGCCAGCAGCCTGACAGGGGGCACCGGGGAGCTGTTTTTT. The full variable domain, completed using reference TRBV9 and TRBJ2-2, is DSGVTQTPKHLITATGQRVTLRCSPRSGDLSVYWYQQSLDQGLQFLIQYYNGEERAKGNILERFSAQQFPDLHSELNLSSLELGDSALYFCASSLTGGTGELFFGEGSRLTVL.

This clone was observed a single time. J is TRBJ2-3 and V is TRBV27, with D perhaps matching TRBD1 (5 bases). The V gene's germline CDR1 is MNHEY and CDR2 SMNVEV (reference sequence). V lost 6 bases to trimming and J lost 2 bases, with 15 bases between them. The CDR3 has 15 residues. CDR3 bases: TGTGCCAGCAGCCTAACAGGCCTCTTCACAGATACGCAGTATTTT. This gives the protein CASSLTGLFTDTQYF.